These 29 T cell receptor beta chains came from one sample sequenced in a study of Graves' ophthalmopathy and Graves' hyperthyroidism. Investigators amplified TCR beta CDR3 regions from RNA transcripts. Scientists carried out first-round RT-PCR using HTBI primers and then a second-round multiplex PCR. Via MiXCR, TCRdb re-called the multiplex PCR reads, giving one row per CDR3 protein. The sample consists of a few hundred thousand distinct CDR3 sequences, approximately 18% of them appearing once. Specimen: peripheral blood. Every receptor here comes from an adult woman with stable Graves' hyperthyroidism.

This clonotype was detected ten times or more. The gene calls are TRBV2 and TRBJ2-7; D not resolved. The CDR3 covers 15 residues. Germline loops: CDR1 SNHLY, CDR2 FYNNEI. V shed 3 bases and J shed 1 base, with 13 bases lying between them. CDR3 DNA sequence: TGTGCCAGCAGTGACCGGCTAGTCGGATCCTACGAGCAGTACTTC. Residues: CASSDRLVGSYEQYF.

The sample holds many counts of this clonotype. This sequence joins TRBV28 and TRBJ2-7; 7 bases match TRBD1. CDR1 is MDHEN, CDR2 SYDVKM, per germline. After removal of 3 bases from V and 1 base from J, the junction contained 9 bases not matched to a gene. The CDR3 is 16 amino acids. The CDR3 bases are TGTGCCAGCAGTTTCCCACTCCCGGGACAGTCCTACGAGCAGTACTTC. Translation: CASSFPLPGQSYEQYF.

This clonotype was seen a handful of times. The genes are TRBV6-2 or TRBV6-3 and TRBJ2-7, with 10 positions matching TRBD2. Germline V gene data show CDR1 as MNHEY and CDR2 as SVGEGT. This CDR3 spans 22 amino acids. J was trimmed by 6 bases and V by 5 bases; bases with no gene match: 31. CDR3 nucleotide sequence: TGTGCCAGCAGTACCAGCCTAGCGGGAGTTTTTCCTTGGGGCCTCAAAGTGAGCGAGCAGTACTTC. Its protein is CASSTSLAGVFPWGLKVSEQYF.

This clonotype was counted at least ten times. The genes are TRBV20-1 and TRBJ2-7, with 11 bases that match TRBD2. The germline CDR1 and CDR2 sequences are DFQATT and SNEGSKA (reference sequence). With 0 bases clipped from V and 7 bases from J, the junction kept 8 bases outside the gene matches. This CDR3 is built from 15 residues. CDR3 in amino acids: CSARDLAGGPGEQYF. The CDR3 bases are TGCAGTGCTAGAGATTTAGCGGGAGGGCCGGGTGAGCAGTACTTC.

This clonotype was seen ten or more times. V usage is TRBV24-1 and J usage is TRBJ1-2; TRBD1 might be the D (6 bases). This CDR3 contains 13 residues. The germline V gene encodes CDR1 KGHDR and CDR2 SFDVKD. V was shortened by 1 base and J by 7 bases, with 9 bases between the two germline ends. CDR3 DNA sequence: TGTGCCACCAGTGATTTACAGGGTGGTGGCTACACCTTC. It translates to CATSDLQGGGYTF.

This clonotype was counted many times. This chain links TRBV7-2 with TRBJ2-2; 7 bases align to TRBD2. This CDR3 spans 15 amino acids. CDR1 is SGHTA and CDR2 is FQGNSA in the germline V gene. With V trimmed by 3 bases and J by 8 bases, 9 bases remained unmatched. In nucleotides, the CDR3 is TGTGCCAGCAGCTTCGCCACGGGCGGGGGTGGGGAGCTGTTTTTT. This translates into CASSFATGGGGELFF.

This clonotype was counted only a few times. The chain links TRBV5-8 to TRBJ2-7; 8 bases align to TRBD1. This CDR3 is built from 15 residues. Germline V gene data show CDR1 as SGHTS and CDR2 as YDEGEE. The V segment lost 0 bases and the J segment 5 bases; nucleotides outside the gene matches: 7. This CDR3 reads CASSLGDRGFDEQYF. The CDR3 DNA reads as TGTGCCAGCAGCTTGGGAGACAGGGGTTTCGACGAGCAGTACTTC.

This clonotype appeared many times. The chain employs TRBV28 and TRBJ1-3; D may be TRBD1 (5 bases). CDR3 length equals 17 residues. V gave up 1 base and J gave up 0 bases, with 13 bases separating them. The germline V gene encodes CDR1 MDHEN and CDR2 SYDVKM. CDR3 DNA sequence: TGTGCCAGCAGTTTATCCGGGGCCCTGTACTCTGGAAACACCATATATTTT. Protein product: CASSLSGALYSGNTIYF. The variable domain in full, with the rest retrieved from reference TRBV28 and TRBJ1-3, is DVKVTQSSRYLVKRTGEKVFLECVQDMDHENMFWYRQDPGLGLRLIYFSYDVKMKEKGDIPEGYSVSREKKERFSLILESASTNQTSMYLCASSLSGALYSGNTIYFGEGSWLTVV.

This clonotype was detected many times. V gene TRBV12-3 or TRBV12-4 combines with J gene TRBJ2-5, with 8 bases fitting TRBD1. V shed 5 bases, J shed 3 bases, and the junction held 8 bases outside the gene matches. The CDR3 loop spans 15 amino acids. In DNA form, the CDR3 reads TGTGCCAGCAGTCCTCATCAGACAGGGGAAGAGACCCAGTACTTC. This translates into CASSPHQTGEETQYF.

In its sample, this clonotype was seen many times. Given a much more abundant clone one base away, this may be a read error. DNA for the CDR3: TGTGCCAGCAGTGAGGATGCGGGAGCGAACTACGAGCAGTACTTC. Translation: CASSEDAGANYEQYF. The V and J genes are TRBV6-1 and TRBJ2-7; TRBD2 matches 7 bases. The CDR3 runs 15 residues. Germline V gene data show CDR1 as MNHNS and CDR2 as SASEGT. V trimming: 3 bases; J trimming: 3 bases; junction bases outside the gene matches: 8.

Only a few counts were recorded for this clonotype. The V and J genes are TRBV5-8 and TRBJ1-1, with D maybe TRBD1 (6 bases). V lost 5 bases and J 5 bases, leaving 13 bases between the germline ends. The germline CDR1 and CDR2 sequences are SGHTS and YDEGEE. The CDR3 totals 13 residues. The CDR3, as DNA: TGTGCCAGCAGATCAGGGGTAAGGACTGAAGCTTTCTTT. Translated, it gives CASRSGVRTEAFF.

This clonotype was recorded at least ten times. This chain uses TRBV9 with TRBJ1-2; D is uncertain. CDR1 SGDLS and CDR2 YYNGEE come from the germline V gene. The CDR3 is 16 amino acids. Trimming cost V 2 bases and J 4 bases, with 18 bases left between them. CDR3 sequence: CASSVSAHDRGYGYTF. For the CDR3, the DNA is TGTGCCAGCAGCGTCTCGGCCCACGACCGGGGCTATGGCTACACCTTC.

The gene calls are TRBV20-1 and TRBJ1-2, with D maybe TRBD1 (6 bases). In germline, CDR1 is DFQATT, CDR2 SNEGSKA (reference sequence). V was cut by 2 bases and J by 8 bases, with 15 bases left in between. The CDR3 spans 13 residues. The CDR3 DNA reads TGCAGTGCTAGAATACAGGGCCGCGCCGGCTACACCTTC. Amino acids: CSARIQGRAGYTF.

This clonotype was detected ten times or more. V gene TRBV6-1 combines with J gene TRBJ2-7; D is unclear. Germline CDR1 is MNHNS and CDR2 is SASEGT. V lost 1 base and J lost 1, with 11 bases in between. The CDR3 is 15 residues long. Here the CDR3 DNA reads TGTGCCAGCAGTGAAGTTGGTGGGCCATCCTACGAGCAGTACTTC. It yields the protein CASSEVGGPSYEQYF.

This clonotype was counted ten times or more. The chain combines TRBV7-2 with TRBJ2-7; 10 bases are shared with TRBD2. This CDR3 has 16 amino acids. V was clipped by 4 bases and J by 7 bases; unmatched bases: 13. Germline V CDR1 and CDR2: SGHTA, FQGNSA. CDR3 sequence reads: CASSSTYPSGRGEQYF. As DNA, the CDR3 is TGTGCCAGCAGCTCAACCTACCCTAGCGGGAGAGGAGAGCAGTACTTC.

This clonotype has a count of ten or more. This chain links TRBV6-5 with TRBJ2-7, with 8 bases that match TRBD2. V shed 6 bases and J 1 base; nucleotides not matched to a gene: 5. CDR1 MNHEY and CDR2 SVGAGI come from the germline V gene. The CDR3 consists of 14 residues. As DNA, the CDR3 is TGTGCCAGCAGCCCGGGGGGGAGATCCTACGAGCAGTACTTC. As protein: CASSPGGRSYEQYF.

About this clonotype: This clone may be a read error of a much larger clone one base away. The CDR3 ends on some other residue instead of the conserved phenylalanine or tryptophan, so this is likely a read error. CDR3 nucleotide sequence: TGTGCCAGCAGTTCCCCCCAGGTCCGGGACAGGGTTAACACCGGGGAGCTGTTTCTT. The encoded protein is CASSSPQVRDRVNTGELFL. The chain joins TRBV28 to TRBJ2-2; 9 positions match TRBD1. Germline V gives CDR1 MDHEN, CDR2 SYDVKM. V dropped 4 bases and J dropped 2; count of bases not matched to a gene: 14. The CDR3 runs to 19 residues.

Many counts were recorded for this clonotype. This CDR3 is CASSEGWGRQPQHF. In DNA, the CDR3 is TGTGCCAGCAGTGAAGGCTGGGGGCGTCAGCCCCAGCATTTT. The V and J genes are TRBV6-1 and TRBJ1-5; D possibly corresponds to TRBD1 (6 bases). The V end lost 1 base, the J end lost 6 bases, and 10 bases lay between the germline ends. This CDR3 is built from 14 residues. Germline CDR1 MNHNS, CDR2 SASEGT.

This clonotype was detected many times. This chain uses TRBV28 with TRBJ2-7; 10 bases match TRBD1. CDR1 is MDHEN, CDR2 SYDVKM, per germline. CDR3 length: 16 residues. The junction had 10 bases not matched to a gene; V was cut back by 5 bases and J by 3 bases. CDR3 DNA sequence: TGTGCCAGCAGTGGGACAGGGGACGTTCCCAACTACGAGCAGTACTTC. Translated: CASSGTGDVPNYEQYF.

The CDR3 reads CASSQGLAENIQETQYF. CDR3 DNA: TGTGCCAGCAGCCAAGGGCTAGCGGAGAACATCCAAGAGACCCAGTACTTC. V is TRBV3-1 and J is TRBJ2-5; 7 bases are a match to TRBD2. The CDR3 is 17 amino acids. Unmatched junction bases numbered 9, after V lost 1 base and J lost 1 base. Germline V gene data show CDR1 as LGHDT and CDR2 as YNNKEL (reference sequence).

This clonotype was recorded many times. The V gene is TRBV24-1, the J gene TRBJ1-2; D not resolved. Trimming shortened V by 9 bases and J by 8 bases, and 15 bases separated the two germline ends. The CDR3 length is 12 residues. The germline gives CDR1 KGHDR, CDR2 SFDVKD. CDR3 DNA: TGTGCCACCGATCCCGGGGAGCGCGGCTACACCTTC. Its protein product is CATDPGERGYTF.

A word on this clonotype: Given a much more abundant clone one base away, this may be a read error. This rearrangement joins TRBV14 to TRBJ2-5; 9 bases line up with TRBD2. Germline loops: CDR1 SGHDN, CDR2 FVKESK. Trimming removed 4 bases from V and 7 bases from J; junction bases left unmatched: 7. This CDR3 has 14 residues. CDR3 in DNA: TGTGCCAGCAGCCTAGCGGGGGTGGGCGTGACCCAGTACTTC. Amino acid sequence: CASSLAGVGVTQYF. Drawing the rest from reference TRBV14 and TRBJ2-5, the complete variable domain is EAGVTQFPSHSVIEKGQTVTLRCDPISGHDNLYWYRRVMGKEIKFLLHFVKESKQDESGMPNNRFLAERTGGTYSTLKVQPAELEDSGVYFCASSLAGVGVTQYFGPGTRLLVL.

V and J are TRBV7-8 and TRBJ2-7, with D tentatively TRBD1 (7 bases). Germline V gene sequence: CDR1 SGHVS, CDR2 FQNEAQ. V was clipped by 5 bases and J by 1 base, with 15 bases between them. This CDR3 spans 15 amino acids. CDR3 protein: CASSPLTGRSYEQYF. In DNA, the CDR3 is TGTGCCAGCAGCCCCCTGACAGGGAGGTCCTACGAGCAGTACTTC.

This clonotype was observed many times. The chain couples TRBV19 to TRBJ2-5, with D perhaps given as TRBD1 or TRBD2 (5 bases each). Germline CDR1 and CDR2: LNHDA and SQIVND (reference sequence). The CDR3 consists of 12 residues. Between the trimmed V and J ends, which lost 11 bases and 0 bases, there was a span of 10 bases. The CDR3 DNA reads TGTGCCGCCAGGGACCACCAAGAGACCCAGTACTTC. Protein product: CAARDHQETQYF.

The table lists this clonotype with many counts. The chain joins TRBV12-3 or TRBV12-4 to TRBJ1-3; D is unclear. This CDR3 region has 14 residues. V was trimmed by 6 bases and J by 3 bases, leaving 12 bases between them. The CDR3 is CASSHGPFGNTIYF. The CDR3 nucleotides read TGTGCCAGCAGCCATGGCCCCTTTGGAAACACCATATATTTT.

This clonotype was counted ten times or more. This chain uses TRBV4-1 with TRBJ2-7, with D maybe TRBD2 (6 bases). Trimming stripped 1 base from V and 6 bases from J, with 16 bases between. Germline loops: CDR1 MGHRA, CDR2 YSYEKL. The CDR3 is made up of 15 amino acids. The CDR3 DNA is TGCGCCAGCAGCCAAGTTGGCGGGATTGCTGTCGAGCAGTACTTC. Protein: CASSQVGGIAVEQYF.

V is TRBV6-1 and J is TRBJ2-5; D might be TRBD1 (5 bases). The CDR3 runs to 15 residues. V dropped 2 bases and J dropped 0 bases, with 10 bases sitting between them. Germline CDR1 MNHNS, CDR2 SASEGT. CDR3 coding DNA: TGTGCCAGCAGTGAACTTACAGGCTACCAAGAGACCCAGTACTTC. This translates into CASSELTGYQETQYF.

This clonotype was detected ten times or more. J is TRBJ1-1 and V is TRBV9; D unresolved. CDR1 is SGDLS, CDR2 YYNGEE, per germline. The CDR3 consists of 13 residues. Trimming took off 0 bases at V and 1 base at J, with 4 bases between the two ends. The DNA for the CDR3 is TGTGCCAGCAGCGTAGACGCGAACACTGAAGCTTTCTTT. As protein: CASSVDANTEAFF. The whole variable domain, filled in from reference TRBV9 and TRBJ1-1, reads DSGVTQTPKHLITATGQRVTLRCSPRSGDLSVYWYQQSLDQGLQFLIQYYNGEERAKGNILERFSAQQFPDLHSELNLSSLELGDSALYFCASSVDANTEAFFGQGTRLTVV.

CDR3 bases: TGCGCCAGCAGCCAAACGGGACAGGGGAAGGGCAATCAGCCCCAGCATTTT. Residues: CASSQTGQGKGNQPQHF. The rearrangement uses TRBV4-1 and TRBJ1-5; TRBD1 agrees at 10 bases. Germline-derived CDR1 and CDR2 are MGHRA and YSYEKL. The V and J ends lost 2 bases and 2 bases, in that order; junction bases with no gene match: 6. The CDR3 runs 17 residues.